A single sample gave rise to the 21 T cell receptor beta chains below, sequenced in a study of T cell clonotyping in hematopoietic cell transplantation. Here immunoSEQ multiplex PCR was the method, and the copy in TCRdb shows in-frame clones only, minus some. The sample carries roughly 17,000 clones, about 90% recorded once. Sample: peripheral blood mononuclear cells. Source of these receptors: a man aged 40-49 years in good health. Some clones in this sample may be carry-over from other donors' samples.

The chain recombines TRBV6-5 with TRBJ1-2; 7 positions match TRBD1. Germline assignment: CDR1 MNHEY and CDR2 SVGAGI. This CDR3 has 15 residues. V was pared by 5 bases and J by 7 bases, with 13 bases of the junction left unmatched. The CDR3 DNA sequence: TGTGCCAGCAGTCCCCGCACAGGGGACTTCTCTGGCTACACCTTC. Translating it yields CASSPRTGDFSGYTF.

V and J are TRBV5-4 and TRBJ2-7; no firm D call. The CDR3 sequence is 14 residues long. Between the trimmed V and J ends, which lost 0 bases and 2 bases, there was a span of 9 bases. Per the germline V gene, CDR1 is SGHNT and CDR2 is YYREEE (reference sequence). CDR3 DNA: TGTGCCAGCAGCTTGGATGTGGGTCCCTACGAGCAGTACTTC. This encodes CASSLDVGPYEQYF.

This chain uses TRBV28 with TRBJ2-2; 7 bases are shared with TRBD2. This CDR3 is 15 amino acids long. Germline assignment: CDR1 MDHEN and CDR2 SYDVKM. J lost 0 bases, V lost 11 bases, and 9 bases had no gene match. CDR3 sequence (DNA): TGTGCCGGGGGGGGTGGCGCAACGAACACCGGGGAGCTGTTTTTT. Its translation is CAGGGGATNTGELFF.

The V call is TRBV11-1, the J call TRBJ2-7; 8 bases agree with TRBD1. Trimming at V came to 3 bases and at J to 3 bases, leaving 7 bases not matched to a gene. The CDR3 length is 15 residues. Germline loops: CDR1 SGHAT, CDR2 FQDESV (reference sequence). CDR3 bases: TGTGCCAGCAGCTTCACCAAGGGACAGGACTACGAGCAGTACTTC. Translating gives CASSFTKGQDYEQYF.

This chain uses TRBV7-2 with TRBJ2-7; 7 nucleotides line up with TRBD1. Germline CDR1 and CDR2: SGHTA and FQGNSA. CDR3 size: 13 residues. With 5 bases clipped from V and 2 bases from J, the junction kept 3 bases outside the gene matches. The CDR3 is CASSPQGAYEQYF. CDR3 in DNA: TGTGCCAGCAGCCCGCAGGGGGCCTACGAGCAGTACTTC.

This chain uses TRBV29-1 with TRBJ1-2; 8 bases match TRBD1. CDR1 is SQVTM and CDR2 is ANQGSEA in the germline V gene. This CDR3 is built from 14 residues. V trimming: 0 bases; J trimming: 12 bases; junction bases outside the gene matches: 12. The CDR3 sequence is CSVEDTGTGLGNTF. The CDR3 region has the DNA TGCAGCGTTGAAGACACCGGGACAGGCTTGGGAAACACCTTC.

This chain links TRBV5-1 with TRBJ2-7, with 8 positions matching TRBD2. The CDR3 runs to 15 residues. Trimming cost V 4 bases and J 5 bases; bases outside gene matches: 11. Germline loops: CDR1 SGHRS, CDR2 YFSETQ. Here the CDR3 reads CASSPEAGGVHEQYF. The CDR3 DNA follows: TGCGCCAGCAGCCCGGAGGCGGGAGGTGTGCACGAGCAGTACTTC.

The count of this clone is one. J is TRBJ2-3 and V is TRBV2; perhaps TRBD1 as D (6 bases). Trimming left V 4 bases short and J 0 bases short, with 8 bases between. CDR3 length equals 14 residues. Germline CDR1 and CDR2: SNHLY and FYNNEI. As DNA, the CDR3 is TGTGCCAGCAGTGTGGACAGCAGCACAGATACGCAGTATTTT. Translating gives CASSVDSSTDTQYF. The full variable domain, completed using reference TRBV2 and TRBJ2-3, is EPEVTQTPSHQVTQMGQEVILRCVPISNHLYFYWYRQILGQKVEFLVSFYNNEISEKSEIFDDQFSVERPDGSNFTLKIRSTKLEDSAMYFCASSVDSSTDTQYFGPGTRLTVL.

The genes are TRBV4-3 and TRBJ2-3; weak D call: TRBD2 (6 bases). CDR1 and CDR2 from the germline V gene are LGHNA and YSLEER. The V end was cut by 2 bases, the J end by 3 bases, with 12 bases between. The CDR3 consists of 15 residues. The CDR3 spells CASSQSRRGTDTQYF. CDR3 nucleotides: TGCGCCAGCAGCCAAAGTAGGCGGGGAACAGATACGCAGTATTTT.

The V call is TRBV5-4, the J call TRBJ2-3, with 9 bases matching TRBD2. V trimming: 3 bases; J trimming: 5 bases; junction bases outside the gene matches: 10. Germline V gene data show CDR1 as SGHNT and CDR2 as YYREEE (reference sequence). This CDR3 has 16 amino acids. The CDR3 region is CASSSVAGEGVDTQYF. DNA of the CDR3: TGTGCCAGCAGCTCCGTAGCGGGGGAGGGAGTAGATACGCAGTATTTT.

This chain links TRBV6-5 with TRBJ2-1; D gene ambiguous. V was pared by 6 bases and J by 8 bases, with 8 bases between. Germline CDR1 reads MNHEY; CDR2 reads SVGAGI. The CDR3 covers 11 residues. CDR3 nucleotide sequence: TGTGCCAGCAGAACGAGGTATGAGCAGTTCTTC. This gives the protein CASRTRYEQFF.

This chain joins TRBV27 and TRBJ1-1; the match to TRBD1 covers 8 bases. CDR3 length: 15 residues. Germline V gene data show CDR1 as MNHEY and CDR2 as SMNVEV (reference sequence). V shed 5 bases, J shed 5 bases, and the junction held 10 bases outside the gene matches. Written as DNA, the CDR3 is TGTGCCAGCAGTCCCGACAGGGGCGCGGGTACTGAAGCTTTCTTT. Amino acids: CASSPDRGAGTEAFF.

The V gene is TRBV9, the J gene TRBJ2-2, with 7 bases identical to TRBD1. The CDR3 covers 16 residues. V lost 0 bases, J lost 5 bases, and 7 bases stayed unmatched. Per the germline V gene, CDR1 is SGDLS and CDR2 is YYNGEE. CDR3 amino acids: CASSVAWGTATGELFF. CDR3 coding DNA: TGTGCCAGCAGCGTAGCGTGGGGGACAGCGACCGGGGAGCTGTTTTTT.

This chain joins TRBV6-6 and TRBJ1-1; TRBD1 might be the D (5 bases). The CDR3 has 14 amino acids. Germline CDR1 and CDR2: MNHNY and SVGAGI (reference sequence). The ends were cut back, 5 bases at V and 4 bases at J, with 14 bases in the middle. The CDR3 is CASSPTEGGTEAFF. The CDR3 bases are TGTGCCAGCAGTCCGACAGAGGGTGGCACTGAAGCTTTCTTT.

The rearrangement uses TRBV12-5 and TRBJ2-2; 7 bases line up with TRBD1. The CDR3 is 14 residues long. J gave up 6 bases and V 4 bases, and 5 bases lay outside the gene matches. The V gene's germline CDR1 is LGHNT and CDR2 FRNRAP. CDR3 nucleotides: TGTGCTAGTGGTTCGGGACAGAATCCCGGGGAGCTGTTTTTT. Protein: CASGSGQNPGELFF.

This rearrangement joins TRBV14 to TRBJ2-1; 8 positions match TRBD1. CDR1 and CDR2 (germline): SGHDN, FVKESK. The CDR3 is 14 amino acids. Germline trimming cut 6 bases from V and 3 bases from J; bases unmatched to any gene: 4. Here the CDR3 reads CASRGTGNYNEQFF. The CDR3 coding sequence is TGTGCCAGCAGAGGGACAGGAAACTACAATGAGCAGTTCTTC. The full variable domain, rest sourced from reference TRBV14 and TRBJ2-1, is EAGVTQFPSHSVIEKGQTVTLRCDPISGHDNLYWYRRVMGKEIKFLLHFVKESKQDESGMPNNRFLAERTGGTYSTLKVQPAELEDSGVYFCASRGTGNYNEQFFGPGTRLTVL.

The chain carries TRBV27 and TRBJ1-1; 9 bases fit TRBD1. The germline gives CDR1 MNHEY, CDR2 SMNVEV (reference sequence). The CDR3 spans 16 residues. The ends lost 5 bases at V and 2 bases at J; junction bases unmatched: 9. As DNA, the CDR3 is TGTGCCAGCAGTCGGGACAGGGTGTCCGGAAACACTGAAGCTTTCTTT. Translation gives CASSRDRVSGNTEAFF.

This clone has only one observation. Other DNA sequences in this sample translate to the same CDR3. The chain employs TRBV6-5 and TRBJ2-5; no clear D gene. With 5 bases removed from V and 4 bases from J, the gap between germline ends came to 5 bases. Germline lookup yields CDR1 MNHEY and CDR2 SVGAGI. The CDR3 has 11 residues. The CDR3 here is CASSTRETQYF. The CDR3 bases are TGTGCCAGCAGTACCCGAGAGACCCAGTACTTC.

The chain is built from TRBV30 and TRBJ2-3; D unclear. V shed 3 bases and J shed 6 bases, with 7 bases lying between them. Per the germline V gene, CDR1 is GTSNPN and CDR2 is SVGIG (reference sequence). The CDR3 extends over 11 amino acids. CDR3 protein: CAWSPTDTQYF. The CDR3 DNA follows: TGTGCCTGGAGCCCAACGGATACGCAGTATTTT. Combining the CDR3 with reference TRBV30 and TRBJ2-3 gives the whole variable domain SQTIHQWPATLVQPVGSPLSLECTVEGTSNPNLYWYRQAAGRGLQLLFYSVGIGQISSEVPQNLSASRPQDRQFILSSKKLLLSDSGFYLCAWSPTDTQYFGPGTRLTVL.

The genes are TRBV7-2 and TRBJ2-7; 8 bases are a match to TRBD1. The CDR3 spans 14 residues. Germline trimming cut 3 bases from V and 2 bases from J; bases unmatched to any gene: 3. Per germline, CDR1 SGHTA and CDR2 FQGNSA. The CDR3 DNA reads TGTGCCAGCAGCTTTCAACAGGGGGCCTACGAGCAGTACTTC. Translating it yields CASSFQQGAYEQYF.

The V gene is TRBV19, the J gene TRBJ1-5, with D unclear. The CDR3 is 11 amino acids. Germline CDR1 reads LNHDA; CDR2 reads SQIVND (reference sequence). V was shortened by 4 bases and J by 10 bases, with 8 bases between the two germline ends. The CDR3 is CASSKGVPQHF. In nucleotides, the CDR3 is TGTGCCAGTAGTAAAGGAGTCCCCCAGCATTTT. The full variable domain, in which reference TRBV19 and TRBJ1-5 provide the parts outside the CDR3, is DGGITQSPKYLFRKEGQNVTLSCEQNLNHDAMYWYRQDPGQGLRLIYYSQIVNDFQKGDIAEGYSVSREKKESFPLTVTSAQKNPTAFYLCASSKGVPQHFGDGTRLSIL.